A single sample gave rise to the 23 T cell receptor beta chains below, sequenced in a study of cytomegalovirus exposure and HLA in healthy donors. The PCR had 60 Vbeta and 13 Jbeta primers. Libraries were prepared by immunoSEQ multiplex PCR; TCRdb keeps only in-frame clonotypes and omits some of them. The sample records over 100,000 clones, about 62% being singletons. Input material: PBMCs. These TCRs come from a woman between 40 and 50 years old in good health and CMV-seropositive.

This clone was counted only a few times. V usage is TRBV5-1 and J usage is TRBJ1-4; possibly TRBD1 for D (5 bases). The CDR3 extends over 14 amino acids. CDR1 and CDR2 (germline): SGHRS, YFSETQ. Trimming removed 0 bases from V and 2 bases from J, with 5 bases in between. Written as DNA, the CDR3 is TGCGCCAGCAGCTTGGCAGGGACTAATGAAAAACTGTTTTTT. As protein: CASSLAGTNEKLFF.

V is TRBV28 and J is TRBJ1-3; perhaps TRBD1 as D (5 bases). V dropped 5 bases and J dropped 2 bases, with 16 bases sitting between them. The CDR3 spans 16 residues. Per the germline V gene, CDR1 is MDHEN and CDR2 is SYDVKM. CDR3 sequence (DNA): TGTGCCAGCAGTCCCTTGCCAGGGCGGACTGGAAACACCATATATTTT. As protein: CASSPLPGRTGNTIYF.

The V call is TRBV5-6, the J call TRBJ1-1, with D perhaps matching TRBD1 (6 bases). V lost 1 base and J lost 6, with 28 bases in between. Germline V lookup: CDR1 SGHDT, CDR2 YYEEEE. This CDR3 is built from 19 residues. The CDR3 region is CASSLIWIGGLGRHAEAFF. The CDR3 nucleotides read TGTGCCAGCAGCTTGATTTGGATCGGGGGGCTCGGGAGACACGCTGAAGCTTTCTTT.

This chain uses TRBV6-5 with TRBJ2-2, with D unclear. Per germline, CDR1 MNHEY and CDR2 SVGAGI. The CDR3 runs to 16 residues. V was shortened by 0 bases and J by 8 bases, with 16 bases between the two germline ends. The CDR3 loop is CASSYSKYGHKGELFF. CDR3 coding DNA: TGTGCCAGCAGTTACTCGAAATATGGGCACAAAGGGGAGCTGTTTTTT.

The V gene is TRBV6-5, the J gene TRBJ2-5, with D hard to call. V was pared by 7 bases and J by 4 bases, with 7 bases between. This CDR3 is built from 11 residues. Germline V gives CDR1 MNHEY, CDR2 SVGAGI. CDR3 bases: TGTGCCAGCACACTCCGAGAGACCCAGTACTTC. This gives the protein CASTLRETQYF.

The rearrangement uses TRBV6-1 and TRBJ1-1; 9 bases agree with TRBD1. This CDR3 comprises 15 residues. Germline V CDR1 and CDR2: MNHNS, SASEGT. Losses at the gene ends were 5 bases for V and 2 bases for J; bases not matched to a gene: 6. The CDR3: CASSSGTGSNTEAFF. For the CDR3, the DNA is TGTGCCAGCAGTTCGGGGACAGGGTCCAACACTGAAGCTTTCTTT.

The genes are TRBV5-1 and TRBJ2-3; 7 bases map to TRBD2. Germline-derived CDR1 and CDR2 are SGHRS and YFSETQ. The CDR3 loop spans 17 amino acids. V was pared by 4 bases and J by 0 bases, with 11 bases of the junction left unmatched. The CDR3 bases are TGCGCCAGCAGCCCGAATCCTTGGGGGGGGAGCACAGATACGCAGTATTTT. Protein product: CASSPNPWGGSTDTQYF.

This clone was counted once. The chain has TRBV18 and TRBJ2-5; 9 nucleotides agree with TRBD1. The CDR3 extends over 15 amino acids. CDR1 and CDR2 from the germline V gene are KGHSH and LQKENI. Trimming removed 3 bases from V and 5 bases from J; junction bases left unmatched: 7. CDR3 nucleotide sequence: TGTGCCAGCTCACCTCAGACAGGGGGGATGGAGACCCAGTACTTC. This codes for CASSPQTGGMETQYF.

This clone was detected only a few times. This sequence joins TRBV7-2 and TRBJ2-2; D may be TRBD1 (5 bases). CDR1 is SGHTA and CDR2 is FQGNSA in the germline V gene. V lost 7 bases, J lost 2 bases, and 14 bases lay in between. CDR3 length equals 15 residues. The CDR3 here is CASNLGVLNTGELFF. DNA for the CDR3: TGTGCCAGCAACCTAGGGGTACTAAACACCGGGGAGCTGTTTTTT.

V and J are TRBV5-6 and TRBJ1-4, with D possibly being TRBD1 (5 bases). The CDR3 totals 15 residues. Germline loops: CDR1 SGHDT, CDR2 YYEEEE. V dropped 0 bases and J dropped 4 bases, with 10 bases sitting between them. The CDR3 is CASSLDGTYNEKLFF. The CDR3 DNA is TGTGCCAGCAGCTTGGATGGGACTTATAATGAAAAACTGTTTTTT.

V and J are TRBV7-9 and TRBJ1-1; D gene ambiguous. Trimming cost V 8 bases and J 2 bases, with 12 bases left between them. The V gene's germline CDR1 is SEHNR and CDR2 FQNEAQ (reference sequence). This CDR3 region has 13 residues. CDR3 sequence reads: CASAWGANTEAFF. CDR3 bases: TGTGCCAGCGCCTGGGGAGCTAACACTGAAGCTTTCTTT. Looking up the rest from reference TRBV7-9 and TRBJ1-1 gives the full variable domain: DTGVSQNPRHKITKRGQNVTFRCDPISEHNRLYWYRQTLGQGPEFLTYFQNEAQLEKSRLLSDRFSAERPKGSFSTLEIQRTEQGDSAMYLCASAWGANTEAFFGQGTRLTVV.

The rearrangement links TRBV5-6 to TRBJ2-7; TRBD1 might be the D (6 bases). Germline V gene lookup returns CDR1 SGHDT and CDR2 YYEEEE. The V end lost 4 bases, the J end lost 3 bases, and 20 bases lay between the germline ends. This CDR3 comprises 16 residues. The CDR3 is CASSPPDSAFLYEQYF. Written as DNA, the CDR3 is TGTGCCAGCAGCCCTCCGGACAGCGCCTTCCTCTACGAGCAGTACTTC.

CDR3 in DNA: TGCGCCAGCAGCTTGGTTAGCGGGACTGGCGGGGAGCTGTTTTTT. The encoded protein is CASSLVSGTGGELFF. This chain connects TRBV5-1 to TRBJ2-2, with 8 nucleotides matching TRBD2. V lost 0 bases to trimming and J lost 7 bases; unmatched junction nucleotides: 5. The germline gives CDR1 SGHRS, CDR2 YFSETQ. The CDR3 length is 15 residues.

The chain recombines TRBV2 with TRBJ1-1, with 7 bases aligning to TRBD1. V was pared by 4 bases and J by 0 bases, with 8 bases of the junction left unmatched. Per germline, CDR1 SNHLY and CDR2 FYNNEI. The length of the CDR3 is 16 residues. The DNA of the CDR3 is TGTGCCAGCAGTGTACAAGGACAGGAGGTGAACACTGAAGCTTTCTTT. Amino acid sequence: CASSVQGQEVNTEAFF.

The chain recombines TRBV27 with TRBJ2-7; a possible D gene is TRBD1 (5 bases). The CDR3 consists of 13 residues. Germline CDR1 and CDR2: MNHEY and SMNVEV (reference sequence). V lost 4 bases to trimming and J lost 2 bases, with 9 bases between them. The chain's CDR3 is CASSWGGPYEQYF. In DNA form, the CDR3 reads TGTGCCAGCAGTTGGGGCGGTCCCTACGAGCAGTACTTC.

V and J are TRBV28 and TRBJ2-1; 13 bases fit TRBD2. The CDR3 consists of 14 residues. The ends lost 3 bases at V and 9 bases at J; junction bases unmatched: 2. Germline V gene data show CDR1 as MDHEN and CDR2 as SYDVKM. CDR3 in amino acids: CASSFTSGRGEQFF. The CDR3, as DNA: TGTGCCAGCAGTTTTACTAGCGGGAGGGGTGAGCAGTTCTTC.

This sequence joins TRBV6-5 and TRBJ1-1; 7 nucleotides line up with TRBD1. This CDR3 contains 14 residues. Germline trimming cut 5 bases from V and 4 bases from J; bases unmatched to any gene: 7. CDR1 and CDR2 from the germline V gene are MNHEY and SVGAGI. For the CDR3, the DNA is TGTGCCAGCAGTCCCCAAGCAGGGGGCACTGAAGCTTTCTTT. Amino acid sequence: CASSPQAGGTEAFF.

The rearrangement uses TRBV11-2 and TRBJ2-1; 8 bases fit TRBD2. This CDR3 has 15 amino acids. The J segment lost 7 bases and the V segment lost 1 base, leaving 6 bases of the junction unmatched. Looked up from germline, CDR1 is SGHAT and CDR2 is FQNNGV. CDR3 protein: CASSLAGGASNEQFF. Written as DNA, the CDR3 is TGTGCCAGCAGCTTAGCCGGGGGGGCAAGTAATGAGCAGTTCTTC. Filled out from reference TRBV11-2 and TRBJ2-1, the complete variable domain reads EAGVAQSPRYKIIEKRQSVAFWCNPISGHATLYWYQQILGQGPKLLIQFQNNGVVDDSQLPKDRFSAERLKGVDSTLKIQPAKLEDSAVYLCASSLAGGASNEQFFGPGTRLTVL.

Here the CDR3 reads CASSPAGETQYF. Here the CDR3 DNA reads TGTGCCAGCAGCCCGGCGGGAGAGACCCAGTACTTC. V gene TRBV5-5 combines with J gene TRBJ2-5, with a possible D match to TRBD2 (5 bases). Trimming pared 4 bases from V and 4 bases from J, leaving 8 bases between. The V gene's germline CDR1 is SGHKS and CDR2 YYEKEE (reference sequence). The CDR3 totals 12 residues.

This clone was seen at least ten times. The rearrangement links TRBV7-8 to TRBJ2-7; TRBD2 matches 8 bases. The CDR3 length is 15 residues. In germline, CDR1 is SGHVS, CDR2 FQNEAQ. V lost 5 bases to trimming and J lost 3 bases; unmatched junction nucleotides: 9. The CDR3 coding sequence is TGTGCCAGCAGCCTGGGGGCTAGCGGGTTCTACGAGCAGTACTTC. Residues: CASSLGASGFYEQYF.

This clone was picked up a small number of times. This rearrangement joins TRBV2 to TRBJ1-5, with a possible D match to TRBD1 (6 bases). Germline V gene sequence: CDR1 SNHLY, CDR2 FYNNEI. This CDR3 is 12 amino acids long. Trimming left V 6 bases short and J 5 bases short, with 8 bases between. The CDR3 is CASRDRDQPQHF. CDR3 coding DNA: TGTGCCAGCAGGGACAGAGATCAGCCCCAGCATTTT.

About this clone: One end of the junction does not line up with germline, which may come from a read error. This chain links TRBV12-5 with TRBJ1-2, with 9 bases that match TRBD1. The length of the CDR3 is 14 residues. The germline CDR1 and CDR2 sequences are LGHNT and FRNRAP. The CDR3 is CASGTPWTGEGYPF. In DNA, the CDR3 is TGTGCTAGTGGTACCCCCTGGACAGGGGAAGGCTACCCCTTC.

The table lists this clone with a few counts. The CDR3 nucleotides are TGTGCCAGCAGCCCATCGACAGGGAGTAATGAGCAGTTCTTC. Amino acids: CASSPSTGSNEQFF. This chain links TRBV9 with TRBJ2-1, with TRBD1 matching 7 bases. Germline lookup yields CDR1 SGDLS and CDR2 YYNGEE. J lost 7 bases, V lost 4 bases, and 8 bases had no gene match. The CDR3 has 14 residues.